This T cell receptor (beta chain) was documented in a study of shared clonotypes between healthy human individuals. PCR replicates performed on unsorted PBMC used approximately 300 ng DNA, 30,000 or so T cell genomes. As processed by the authors: Because ImmunoSEQ provided only junction sequences with no quality scores, the filtering differed. Libraries were prepared by immunoSEQ multiplex PCR; TCRdb keeps only in-frame clonotypes and omits some of them. Clone size and V and J calls were adopted from that table, with D and trimming inferred from the DNA. This table has approximately 460,000 clones, 70% to 80% appearing once. Study donors comprised healthy, HIV-negative adults devoid of recent acute infection or vaccination. General study points: Clonotype sharing among donors was thought likely to change with sequencing depth.

With respect to this clone: Its cognate antigen is unknown. Other DNA variants within this sample encode the same CDR3.

The sample was PBMCs. This clonotype was obtained from a woman in her 40s in good health. Some clones in this sample may be carry-over from other donors' samples.

CDR3 loop: CASSLGGLGETQYF. CDR3 in DNA: TGTGCCAGCAGCTTAGGGGGCCTGGGAGAGACCCAGTACTTC. The rearrangement joins TRBV7-9 to TRBJ2-5; tentative D call: TRBD1 (5 bases). V was trimmed by 1 base and J by 4 bases, leaving 10 bases between them. This CDR3 is built from 14 residues. Germline V gene sequence: CDR1 SEHNR, CDR2 FQNEAQ (reference sequence).